This paragraph covers one TCR beta chain sequence. The protocol was immunoSEQ multiplex PCR, while the TCRdb copy is restricted to in-frame clones and leaves out a portion. The table includes under 95,000 clones, 87% detected once. The data stem from a study of OX40 agonist ivuxolimab in advanced cancers. The CDR3 loop spans 15 amino acids. The V gene's germline CDR1 is SNHLY and CDR2 FYNNEI. V lost 4 bases and J lost 0; bases outside the gene matches: 4. The chain is built from TRBV2 and TRBJ1-1, with 8 bases that match TRBD1. The sequenced sample was CD4+ or CD8+ T cells sorted from blood, obtained in a trial of the OX40 agonist ivuxolimab. The clonotype originates from an adult with an advanced solid tumor such as melanoma, head and neck, liver or kidney cancer. This CDR3 reads CASSATGVMNTEAFF. In DNA form, the CDR3 reads TGTGCCAGCAGTGCGACAGGGGTCATGAACACTGAAGCTTTCTTT. The variable domain in full, completed from reference TRBV2 and TRBJ1-1, reads EPEVTQTPSHQVTQMGQEVILRCVPISNHLYFYWYRQILGQKVEFLVSFYNNEISEKSEIFDDQFSVERPDGSNFTLKIRSTKLEDSAMYFCASSATGVMNTEAFFGQGTRLTVV.